This T cell receptor (beta chain) was captured in a study of blood T cell repertoires in COVID-19. The wider study: T cells, B-cell-depleted T cells, or PBMCs provided the cDNA or gDNA that served as material.

The CDR3 contains 16 residues. The J segment lost 3 bases and the V segment lost 4 bases, leaving 9 bases of the junction unmatched. Germline loops: CDR1 SGDLS, CDR2 YYNGEE. In the authors' methods: Reference gene primer amplification gave nucleated cell count estimates. Profiling relied on immunoSEQ multiplex PCR, and the TCRdb table lists in-frame clones only, not all of them. For V, J and clone size, that table is used; D and trimming come from the DNA. The table has approximately 71,000 clones, around 83% seen once. This chain uses TRBV9 with TRBJ2-3; TRBD2 matches 9 bases. The TCR sequence derives from a middle-aged man with acute or convalescent COVID-19. Sequencing used peripheral blood. CDR3 loop: CASSLKREAGTDTQYF. The CDR3 nucleotides read TGTGCCAGCAGCCTTAAGCGGGAGGCGGGGACAGATACGCAGTATTTT.